This T cell receptor beta chain is drawn from a study of response to subunit inactivated influenza vaccine. From the RT-PCR reads, TCRdb called clonotypes with MiXCR, one entry per CDR3 protein. The sample holds 710,000 or so distinct CDR3 sequences, approximately 15% seen once. This clonotype was recorded once. What it binds is not known. Study-wide findings and caveats: The authors proposed limited new T cell recruitment per seasonal influenza vaccination.

The V and J ends lost 0 bases and 5 bases respectively, with 14 bases between them. This CDR3 comprises 15 residues. Looked up from germline, CDR1 is LGHNA and CDR2 is YSLEER. This sequence joins TRBV4-3 and TRBJ2-7; tentative D call: TRBD2 (6 bases). Specimen: PBMCs from blood, collected 11 to 12 days after vaccination. The TCR was taken from a man aged 45 to 65 who received an inactivated influenza vaccine. CDR3 DNA sequence: TGCGCCAGCAGCCAAGAACCCGGGGGTGGGAACGAGCAGTACTTC. Translated, it gives CASSQEPGGGNEQYF.